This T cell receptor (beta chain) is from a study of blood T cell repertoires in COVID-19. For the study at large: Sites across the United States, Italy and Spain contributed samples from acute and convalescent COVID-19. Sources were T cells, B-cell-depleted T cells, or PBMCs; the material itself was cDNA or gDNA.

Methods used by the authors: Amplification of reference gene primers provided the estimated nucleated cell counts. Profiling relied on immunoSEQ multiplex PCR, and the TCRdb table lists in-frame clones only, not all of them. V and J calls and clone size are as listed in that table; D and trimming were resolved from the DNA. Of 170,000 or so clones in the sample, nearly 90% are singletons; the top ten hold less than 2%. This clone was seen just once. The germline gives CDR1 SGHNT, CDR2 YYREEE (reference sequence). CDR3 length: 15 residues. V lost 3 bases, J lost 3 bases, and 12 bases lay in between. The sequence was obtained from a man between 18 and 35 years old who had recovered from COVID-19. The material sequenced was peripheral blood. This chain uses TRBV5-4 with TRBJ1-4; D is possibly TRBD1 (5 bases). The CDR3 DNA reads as TGTGCCAGCAGCTCGGGGGGAGGGGCTAATGAAAAACTGTTTTTT. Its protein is CASSSGGGANEKLFF. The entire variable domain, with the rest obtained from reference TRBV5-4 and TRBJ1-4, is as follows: ETGVTQSPTHLIKTRGQQVTLRCSSQSGHNTVSWYQQALGQGPQFIFQYYREEENGRGNFPPRFSGLQFPNYSSELNVNALELDDSALYLCASSSGGGANEKLFFGSGTQLSVL.